Presented here are 7 T cell receptor beta chains from one specimen sequenced in a study of identical twins. TCRdb fed the 5' RACE reads into MiXCR, producing one record per CDR3 protein. Among 700,000 or so distinct CDR3 sequences listed, under 9% were seen once. This same sample was also taken into another study, of yellow fever vaccine responses in identical twins.

The sample comprised PBMCs. All receptors come from a woman younger than 30 in good health.

The chain joins TRBV7-2 to TRBJ1-4; the match to TRBD1 covers 7 bases. Germline trimming cut 5 bases from V and 7 bases from J; bases unmatched to any gene: 7. The CDR3 length is 14 residues. The germline CDR1 and CDR2 sequences are SGHTA and FQGNSA. CDR3: CASSQTGRGEKLFF. In DNA form, the CDR3 reads TGTGCCAGCAGCCAGACAGGGCGTGGTGAAAAACTGTTTTTT.

This clonotype was counted a few times. The chain uses TRBV5-1 and TRBJ2-6, with D uncertain. Germline loops: CDR1 SGHRS, CDR2 YFSETQ. Trimming took 3 bases from V and 0 from J, leaving 13 bases between them. The CDR3 contains 17 residues. CDR3 in DNA: TGCGCCAGCAGCTCTCGGACGGCTAGCTCTGGGGCCAACGTCCTGACTTTC. This gives the protein CASSSRTASSGANVLTF.

Ten or more counts support this clonotype. V and J are TRBV29-1 and TRBJ2-5, with TRBD1 as a possible D gene (5 bases). Deletions cut 0 bases from V and 4 bases from J, with 12 bases between. The CDR3 extends over 14 amino acids. Germline CDR1 and CDR2: SQVTM and ANQGSEA. The CDR3 here is CSVEDRAGPETQYF. The CDR3 DNA reads as TGCAGCGTTGAAGATCGGGCAGGGCCAGAGACCCAGTACTTC.

The chain has TRBV7-6 and TRBJ1-6; weak D call: TRBD1 (5 bases). With 5 bases removed from V and 11 bases from J, the gap between germline ends came to 10 bases. The CDR3 runs 12 residues. Germline CDR1 SGHVS, CDR2 FNYEAQ. Here the CDR3 reads CASSGGGAPLHF. The CDR3 DNA is TGTGCCAGCAGCGGGGGAGGTGCACCCCTCCACTTT.

This clonotype was seen many times. The rearrangement uses TRBV11-2 and TRBJ2-5, with D perhaps TRBD1 (5 bases). The CDR3 totals 14 residues. The V and J ends lost 0 bases and 3 bases respectively, with 8 bases between them. The V gene's germline CDR1 is SGHAT and CDR2 FQNNGV. CDR3 in DNA: TGTGCCAGCAGCTTAGATCCAGGGAAAGAGACCCAGTACTTC. Protein: CASSLDPGKETQYF.

This chain joins TRBV27 and TRBJ2-3, with 9 positions matching TRBD1. The CDR3 loop spans 15 amino acids. The J segment lost 4 bases and the V segment lost 5 bases, leaving 7 bases of the junction unmatched. CDR1 and CDR2 from the germline V gene are MNHEY and SMNVEV (reference sequence). DNA for the CDR3: TGTGCCAGCAGTCCAAGGGACAGGGTCGCAGATACGCAGTATTTT. Translated: CASSPRDRVADTQYF.

The sample holds a few counts of this clonotype. V usage is TRBV25-1 and J usage is TRBJ2-5; 7 bases are a match to TRBD2. Germline loops: CDR1 MGHDK, CDR2 SYGVNS. CDR3 length: 16 amino acids. The V segment lost 2 bases and the J segment 4 bases; nucleotides outside the gene matches: 10. CDR3 loop: CASSERARGRGETQYF. CDR3 in DNA: TGTGCCAGCAGTGAACGGGCCCGCGGGAGAGGAGAGACCCAGTACTTC.